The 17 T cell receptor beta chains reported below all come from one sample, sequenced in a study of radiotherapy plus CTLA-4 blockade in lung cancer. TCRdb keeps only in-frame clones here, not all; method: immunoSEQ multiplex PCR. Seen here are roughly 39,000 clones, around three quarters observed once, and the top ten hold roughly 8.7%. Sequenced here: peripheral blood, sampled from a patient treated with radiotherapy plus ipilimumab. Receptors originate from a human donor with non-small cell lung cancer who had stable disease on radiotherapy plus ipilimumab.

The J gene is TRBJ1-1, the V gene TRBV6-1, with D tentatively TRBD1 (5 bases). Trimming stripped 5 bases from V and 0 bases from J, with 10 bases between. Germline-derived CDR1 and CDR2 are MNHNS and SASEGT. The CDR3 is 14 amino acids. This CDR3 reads CASSLGQLNTEAFF. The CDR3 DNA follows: TGTGCCAGCAGTTTAGGACAATTGAACACTGAAGCTTTCTTT.

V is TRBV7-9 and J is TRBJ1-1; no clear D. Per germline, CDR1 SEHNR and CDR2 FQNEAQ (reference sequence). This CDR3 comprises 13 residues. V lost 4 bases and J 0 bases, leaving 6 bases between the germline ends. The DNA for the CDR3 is TGTGCCAGCAGCTCCTCCTTGAACACTGAAGCTTTCTTT. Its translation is CASSSSLNTEAFF.

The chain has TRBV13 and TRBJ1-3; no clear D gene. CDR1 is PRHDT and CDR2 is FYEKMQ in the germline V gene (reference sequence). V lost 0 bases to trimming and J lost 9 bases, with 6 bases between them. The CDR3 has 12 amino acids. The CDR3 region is CASSLGKSTIYF. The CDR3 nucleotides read TGTGCCAGCAGCTTAGGGAAATCCACCATATATTTT.

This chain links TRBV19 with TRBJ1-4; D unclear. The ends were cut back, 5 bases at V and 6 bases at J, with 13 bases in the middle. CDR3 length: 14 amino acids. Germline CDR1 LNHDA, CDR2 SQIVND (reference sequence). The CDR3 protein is CASSDITRDEKLFF. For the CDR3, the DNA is TGTGCCAGTAGTGATATAACACGTGATGAAAAACTGTTTTTT.

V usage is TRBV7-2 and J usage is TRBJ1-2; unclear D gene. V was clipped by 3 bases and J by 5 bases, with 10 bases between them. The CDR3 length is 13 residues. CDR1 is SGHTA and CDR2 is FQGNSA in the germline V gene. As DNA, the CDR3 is TGTGCCAGCAGCTTGGTGAGGAGATATGGCTACACCTTC. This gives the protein CASSLVRRYGYTF.

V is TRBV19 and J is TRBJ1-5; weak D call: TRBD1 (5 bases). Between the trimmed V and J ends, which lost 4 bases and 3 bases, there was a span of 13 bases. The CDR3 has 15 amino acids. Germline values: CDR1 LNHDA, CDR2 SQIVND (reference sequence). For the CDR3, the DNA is TGTGCCAGTAGTACCGTCGACAGTTTCAATCAGCCCCAGCATTTT. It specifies CASSTVDSFNQPQHF.

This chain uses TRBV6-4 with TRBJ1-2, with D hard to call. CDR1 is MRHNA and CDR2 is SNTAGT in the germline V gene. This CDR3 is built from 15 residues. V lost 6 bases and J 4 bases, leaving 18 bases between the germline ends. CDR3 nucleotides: TGTGCCAGCAGAGAGAGGGCTACTCCTTTCTATGGCTACACCTTC. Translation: CASRERATPFYGYTF.

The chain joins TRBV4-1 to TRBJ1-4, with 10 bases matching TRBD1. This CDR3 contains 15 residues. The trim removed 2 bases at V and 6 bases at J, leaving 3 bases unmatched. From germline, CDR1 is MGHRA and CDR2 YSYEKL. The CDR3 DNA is TGCGCCAGCAGCCAAACCGGGACAGGGGATGAAAAACTGTTTTTT. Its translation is CASSQTGTGDEKLFF.

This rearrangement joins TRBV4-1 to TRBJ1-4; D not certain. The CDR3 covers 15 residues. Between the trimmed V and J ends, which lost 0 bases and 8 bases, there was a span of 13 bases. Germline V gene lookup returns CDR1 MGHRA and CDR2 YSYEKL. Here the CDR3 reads CASSQEDLLGEKLFF. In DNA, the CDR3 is TGCGCCAGCAGCCAAGAGGATTTATTGGGGGAAAAACTGTTTTTT.

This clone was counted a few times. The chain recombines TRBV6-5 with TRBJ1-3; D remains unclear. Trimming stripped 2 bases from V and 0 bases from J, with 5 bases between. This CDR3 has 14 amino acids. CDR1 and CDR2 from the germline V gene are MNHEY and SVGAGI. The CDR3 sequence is CASSYDPSGNTIYF. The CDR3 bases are TGTGCCAGCAGTTACGACCCCTCTGGAAACACCATATATTTT.

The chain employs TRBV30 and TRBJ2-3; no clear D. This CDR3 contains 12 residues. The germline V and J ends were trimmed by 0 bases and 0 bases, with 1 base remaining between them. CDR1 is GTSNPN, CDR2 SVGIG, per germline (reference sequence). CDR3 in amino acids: CAWSVSTDTQYF. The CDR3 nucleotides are TGTGCCTGGAGTGTTAGCACAGATACGCAGTATTTT. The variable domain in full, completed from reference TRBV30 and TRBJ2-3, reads SQTIHQWPATLVQPVGSPLSLECTVEGTSNPNLYWYRQAAGRGLQLLFYSVGIGQISSEVPQNLSASRPQDRQFILSSKKLLLSDSGFYLCAWSVSTDTQYFGPGTRLTVL.

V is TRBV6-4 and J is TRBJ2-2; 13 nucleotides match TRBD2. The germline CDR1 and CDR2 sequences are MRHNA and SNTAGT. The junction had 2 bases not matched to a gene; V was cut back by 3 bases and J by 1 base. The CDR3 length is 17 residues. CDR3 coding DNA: TGTGCCAGCAGTGAGGGACTAGCGGGGCTGAACACCGGGGAGCTGTTTTTT. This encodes CASSEGLAGLNTGELFF.

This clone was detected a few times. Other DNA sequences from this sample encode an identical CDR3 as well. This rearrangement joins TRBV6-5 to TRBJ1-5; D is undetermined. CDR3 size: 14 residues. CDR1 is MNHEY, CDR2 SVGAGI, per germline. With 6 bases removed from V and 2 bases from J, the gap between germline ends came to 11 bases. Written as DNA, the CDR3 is TGTGCCAGCAGCGCGGGGTCGGGCAATCAGCCCCAGCATTTT. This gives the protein CASSAGSGNQPQHF.

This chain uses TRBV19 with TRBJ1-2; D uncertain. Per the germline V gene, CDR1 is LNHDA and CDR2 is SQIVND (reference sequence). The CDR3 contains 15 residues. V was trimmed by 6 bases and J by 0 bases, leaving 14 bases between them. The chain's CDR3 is CASRLEGSANYGYTF. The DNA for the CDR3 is TGTGCCAGTAGGCTAGAAGGGAGCGCTAACTATGGCTACACCTTC.

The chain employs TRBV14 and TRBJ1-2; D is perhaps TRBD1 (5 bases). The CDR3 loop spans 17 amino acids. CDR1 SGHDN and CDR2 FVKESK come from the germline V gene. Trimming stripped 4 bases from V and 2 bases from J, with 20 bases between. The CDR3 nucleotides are TGTGCCAGCAGCCGGGCCAGGGCAAGCGGCCTAAACTATGGCTACACCTTC. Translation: CASSRARASGLNYGYTF.

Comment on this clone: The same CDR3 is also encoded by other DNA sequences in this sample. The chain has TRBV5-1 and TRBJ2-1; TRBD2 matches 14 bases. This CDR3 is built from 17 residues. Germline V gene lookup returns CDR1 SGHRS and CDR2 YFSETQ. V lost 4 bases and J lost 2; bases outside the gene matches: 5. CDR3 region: CASSQGLAGVAYNEQFF. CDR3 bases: TGCGCCAGCAGCCAGGGACTAGCGGGGGTGGCCTACAATGAGCAGTTCTTC.

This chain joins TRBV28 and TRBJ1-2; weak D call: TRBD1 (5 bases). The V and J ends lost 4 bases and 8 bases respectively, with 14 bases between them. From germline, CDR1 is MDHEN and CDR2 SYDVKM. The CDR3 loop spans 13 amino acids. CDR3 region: CASSSGTLGGYTF. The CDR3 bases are TGTGCCAGCAGTTCCGGGACCCTTGGGGGCTACACCTTC.